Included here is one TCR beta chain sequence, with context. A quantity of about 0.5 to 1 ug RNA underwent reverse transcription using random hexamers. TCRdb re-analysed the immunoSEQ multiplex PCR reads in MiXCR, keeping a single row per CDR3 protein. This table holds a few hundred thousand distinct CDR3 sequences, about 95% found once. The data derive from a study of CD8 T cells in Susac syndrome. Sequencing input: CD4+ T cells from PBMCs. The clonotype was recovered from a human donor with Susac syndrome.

The CDR3 DNA sequence: TGTGCCAGCAGCTTAGTTTATAGTGCGGGGCAGGGGGTGGCAGATACGCAGTATTTT. The encoded protein is CASSLVYSAGQGVADTQYF. The V and J genes are TRBV7-8 and TRBJ2-3; tentative D call: TRBD1 (7 bases). The V end was cut by 1 base, the J end by 4 bases, with 24 bases between. The CDR3 loop spans 19 amino acids. CDR1 is SGHVS, CDR2 FQNEAQ, per germline.